This T cell receptor beta chain was identified during a study of patients and donors after allogeneic stem cell transplantation. TCRdb itself ran the RT-PCR reads through MiXCR, one entry per CDR3 protein. Found here are hundreds of thousands of distinct CDR3 sequences, 16% of them singletons; the top ten hold less than 9.5%. CDR1 is SGHRS, CDR2 YFSETQ, per germline. The CDR3 has 16 residues. The V and J ends lost 4 bases and 0 bases, in that order; junction bases with no gene match: 8. The sample consisted of blood, either unsorted or a sorted T cell fraction (not recorded which). The chain recombines TRBV5-1 with TRBJ2-7; 9 positions agree with TRBD1. The sequence was collected from a human donor who was either an allogeneic HSCT recipient or a stem cell or donor lymphocyte infusion donor (not recorded which). It is not recorded whose cells these are; they may come from a transplant donor. For the CDR3, the DNA is TGCGCCAGCAGCCCGCTCACGGGACAGGGCTCCTACGAGCAGTACTTC. It encodes CASSPLTGQGSYEQYF.